The clone carrying this T cell receptor beta chain was recorded only once. Its antigen remains unidentified. The source of the sample is a study of blood T cells in healthy people across ages. General observations from the study: It was not possible, with unsorted PBMCs, to conclusively compare naive and antigen-experienced cells.

The CDR3 covers 11 residues. Germline V CDR1 and CDR2: MDHEN, SYDVKM. The germline V and J ends were trimmed by 4 bases and 9 bases, with 7 bases remaining between them. A J-beta primer mix and a sample-barcoded 5' primer were used in a second PCR of roughly 7 to 12 cycles. TCRdb re-called the 5' RACE reads through MiXCR, storing one row per CDR3 protein. The sample has just under 750,000 distinct CDR3 sequences; 22% are singletons. Every sample had a minimum of 7 million PBMCs isolated. At least 5.5 micrograms of total RNA were extracted per sample. The specimen was blood. The sequence derives from a man aged 65 to 79 in good health. The rearrangement uses TRBV28 and TRBJ2-1; no clear D gene. DNA for the CDR3: TGTGCCAGCAGTTCACGGCCTGAGCAGTTCTTC. Its translation: CASSSRPEQFF.